The T cell receptor beta chain under discussion was sequenced for a study of blood T cell repertoires in COVID-19. Across the whole study: Samples representing acute and convalescent COVID-19 were sourced from the United States, Italy and Spain.

Study processing details: Amplification from reference gene primers served as the basis for estimated nucleated cell counts. Clones were sequenced by immunoSEQ multiplex PCR, and TCRdb holds only the in-frame ones, with some missing. V and J calls and clone size follow that table, whereas D and trimming were derived from the DNA. In the table there are around 85,000 clones, 87% of which are singletons. V was cut by 5 bases and J by 8 bases, with 13 bases left in between. Germline loops: CDR1 SEHNR, CDR2 FQNEAQ (reference sequence). The CDR3 contains 14 residues. This TCR was sampled from a man in his sixties with acute or convalescent COVID-19. Sample: peripheral blood. The rearrangement joins TRBV7-9 to TRBJ1-6; D is possibly TRBD1 (5 bases). CDR3 protein: CASSRGEGDSPLHF. The CDR3 DNA reads TGTGCCAGCAGCCGGGGGGAAGGTGATTCACCCCTCCACTTT.